A single sample gave rise to the 30 T cell receptor beta chains below, sequenced in a study of T cells after yellow fever vaccination (dated by TCRdb to about 2019). In light of the paper, this sample's treatment or condition label describes: live attenuated yellow fever vaccine strain. Receptor amplification or capture employed 5' RACE. These reads were obtained on an Illumina NovaSeq 6000. TCRdb ran its own pipeline on the public reads, namely fastp trimming at Q25 and MiXCR clone calling, and kept in-frame beta chains. For every CDR3 protein sequence, its rows merge into one entry that carries the most common genes and DNA. In all, the sample holds 80,000 to 100,000 distinct CDR3 sequences, and around 5.5% of those were seen once. Jointly, the top ten make up 35% to 50% of the sample. The sample was CD8+ T cells sorted from PBMCs, taken 10 days after the yellow fever booster vaccination. Every receptor here comes from a man aged 18 to 29 who received the YFV17D yellow fever vaccine.

This sequence joins TRBV12-3 or TRBV12-4 and TRBJ1-5; D is perhaps TRBD1 (6 bases). CDR3 length: 14 residues. The V end was cut by 4 bases, the J end by 2 bases, with 9 bases between. Here the CDR3 DNA reads TGTGCCAGCAGTTGGGGGGCGGGCAATCAGCCCCAGCATTTT. Its protein product is CASSWGAGNQPQHF.

This clonotype was seen at least ten times. This chain joins TRBV11-2 and TRBJ2-7; 8 bases map to TRBD1. The CDR3 loop spans 12 amino acids. Looked up from germline, CDR1 is SGHAT and CDR2 is FQNNGV. The V segment lost 5 bases and the J segment 7 bases; nucleotides outside the gene matches: 4. The DNA for the CDR3 is TGTGCCAGCAGCCGGACAGGGTGGGAGCAGTACTTC. Translation gives CASSRTGWEQYF.

Only a few counts were recorded for this clonotype. V usage is TRBV4-3 and J usage is TRBJ2-2; D ambiguous. The ends were cut back, 1 base at V and 1 base at J, with 7 bases in the middle. The CDR3 has 15 residues. From germline, CDR1 is LGHNA and CDR2 YSLEER. This chain's CDR3 is CASSQVGRNTGELFF. The CDR3 region has the DNA TGCGCCAGCAGCCAAGTAGGCAGGAACACCGGGGAGCTGTTTTTT.

This clonotype was counted between two and nine times. In DNA form, the CDR3 reads TGTGCCAGCAGAATCGGGGACACATACAATGAGCAGTTCTTC. This sequence encodes CASRIGDTYNEQFF. The gene calls are TRBV28 and TRBJ2-1; D is perhaps TRBD1 (6 bases). The CDR3 is made up of 14 amino acids. The germline CDR1 and CDR2 sequences are MDHEN and SYDVKM. Trimming took 6 bases from V and 4 from J, leaving 13 bases between them. The full variable domain, rest sourced from reference TRBV28 and TRBJ2-1, is DVKVTQSSRYLVKRTGEKVFLECVQDMDHENMFWYRQDPGLGLRLIYFSYDVKMKEKGDIPEGYSVSREKKERFSLILESASTNQTSMYLCASRIGDTYNEQFFGPGTRLTVL.

This clonotype has just a few counts. This chain joins TRBV7-9 and TRBJ2-1; D possibly matches TRBD1 or TRBD2 (6 bases each). The CDR3 extends over 14 amino acids. The V end was cut by 5 bases, the J end by 8 bases, with 16 bases between. Germline assignment: CDR1 SEHNR and CDR2 FQNEAQ (reference sequence). The CDR3 region is CASSPPPGADEQFF. CDR3 in DNA: TGTGCCAGCAGCCCCCCCCCGGGGGCCGATGAGCAGTTCTTC.

This clonotype was observed many times. The chain carries TRBV5-1 and TRBJ2-3; no clear D. The CDR3 runs 13 residues. Trimming left V 2 bases short and J 4 bases short, with 8 bases between. CDR1 and CDR2 (germline): SGHRS, YFSETQ. The CDR3 region is CASSFFSPDTQYF. The CDR3 DNA follows: TGCGCCAGCAGCTTTTTCAGCCCAGATACGCAGTATTTT.

V gene TRBV9 combines with J gene TRBJ1-5, with D perhaps TRBD1 (5 bases). Trimming took 3 bases from V and 8 from J, leaving 15 bases between them. The germline gives CDR1 SGDLS, CDR2 YYNGEE. This CDR3 is 14 amino acids long. CDR3 DNA: TGTGCCAGCAGCGGGGGGACCCCGACGGAGCCCCAGCATTTT. It yields the protein CASSGGTPTEPQHF.

This clonotype was counted between two and nine times. This rearrangement joins TRBV4-2 to TRBJ2-3; 10 bases align to TRBD2. The CDR3 loop spans 18 amino acids. The V segment lost 4 bases and the J segment 2 bases; nucleotides outside the gene matches: 12. The germline gives CDR1 LGHNA, CDR2 YNFKEQ. The CDR3 here is CASSRASGGEIPTDTQYF. In DNA form, the CDR3 reads TGTGCCAGCAGCCGGGCTAGCGGGGGCGAGATACCCACAGATACGCAGTATTTT.

The chain has TRBV30 and TRBJ2-1; D is possibly TRBD1 or TRBD2 (6 bases each). The CDR3 has 12 residues. Germline CDR1 is GTSNPN and CDR2 is SVGIG (reference sequence). The ends were cut back, 0 bases at V and 10 bases at J, with 10 bases in the middle. The CDR3 loop is CAWSVLGGEQFF. The CDR3 DNA sequence: TGTGCCTGGAGTGTACTCGGGGGCGAGCAGTTCTTC.

J is TRBJ1-1 and V is TRBV4-3, with D hard to call. The V end was cut by 0 bases, the J end by 0 bases, with 2 bases between. CDR1 is LGHNA, CDR2 YSLEER, per germline. The CDR3 totals 13 residues. The CDR3 nucleotides are TGCGCCAGCAGCCAAGACATGAACACTGAAGCTTTCTTT. It encodes CASSQDMNTEAFF.

CDR3 sequence reads: CASSLAGAGSTDTQYF. The CDR3 nucleotides read TGTGCCAGCAGCTTGGCTGGGGCGGGGAGCACAGATACGCAGTATTTT. The V gene is TRBV11-2, the J gene TRBJ2-3, with a tentative D call TRBD2 (6 bases). V lost 3 bases to trimming and J lost 0 bases, with 13 bases between them. The germline gives CDR1 SGHAT, CDR2 FQNNGV. The CDR3 covers 16 residues. Together with reference TRBV11-2 and TRBJ2-3, the CDR3 gives the full variable domain: EAGVAQSPRYKIIEKRQSVAFWCNPISGHATLYWYQQILGQGPKLLIQFQNNGVVDDSQLPKDRFSAERLKGVDSTLKIQPAKLEDSAVYLCASSLAGAGSTDTQYFGPGTRLTVL.

The V call is TRBV12-3 or TRBV12-4, the J call TRBJ2-7, with 8 nucleotides matching TRBD2. V lost 6 bases to trimming and J lost 2 bases; unmatched junction nucleotides: 12. This CDR3 contains 16 residues. DNA for the CDR3: TGTGCCAGCAGCGACCACCAGACTAGCGAGACCTACGAGCAGTACTTC. Its translation: CASSDHQTSETYEQYF.

This clonotype has at least ten counts. The rearrangement uses TRBV20-1 and TRBJ2-7; D gene unclear. The CDR3 sequence is 13 residues long. Germline V lookup: CDR1 DFQATT, CDR2 SNEGSKA (reference sequence). V was trimmed by 0 bases and J by 4 bases, leaving 10 bases between them. This CDR3 is CSARDPRVYEQYV. In DNA form, the CDR3 reads TGCAGTGCTAGAGATCCCCGGGTTTACGAGCAGTACGTC.

In its sample, this clonotype was seen a few times. This sequence joins TRBV2 and TRBJ1-5; no clear D gene. This CDR3 spans 18 amino acids. From germline, CDR1 is SNHLY and CDR2 FYNNEI. V lost 3 bases to trimming and J lost 0 bases, with 18 bases between them. The CDR3 sequence: CASSESQVSLASNQPQHF. The CDR3 nucleotides read TGTGCCAGCAGTGAGTCCCAGGTATCTTTGGCTAGCAATCAGCCCCAGCATTTT.

This clonotype has more than one count but fewer than ten. The J gene is TRBJ1-6, the V gene TRBV7-9, with 7 bases lining up with TRBD1. Trimming took 2 bases from V and 11 from J; bases not matched to a gene: 12. From germline, CDR1 is SEHNR and CDR2 FQNEAQ (reference sequence). The CDR3 consists of 16 residues. The CDR3 DNA reads TGTGCCAGCAGCTTAACCGGGGACAGCTTTGTGGCACCCCTCCACTTT. Amino acid sequence: CASSLTGDSFVAPLHF.

This clonotype was found a few times. V usage is TRBV7-8 and J usage is TRBJ2-1; 9 positions match TRBD2. Germline V CDR1 and CDR2: SGHVS, FQNEAQ. The CDR3 is 16 residues long. Germline trimming cut 1 base from V and 1 base from J; bases unmatched to any gene: 2. The CDR3 loop is CASSLGSGGSYNEQFF. The CDR3 region has the DNA TGTGCCAGCAGCTTAGGTAGCGGGGGTTCCTACAATGAGCAGTTCTTC.

The rearrangement links TRBV4-2 to TRBJ2-7; maybe TRBD1 (5 bases). There are 12 residues in the CDR3. Deletions cut 2 bases from V and 5 bases from J, with 7 bases between. From germline, CDR1 is LGHNA and CDR2 YNFKEQ. The CDR3 DNA reads as TGTGCCAGCAGCCAACAGGGCCACGAGCAGTACTTC. Encoded protein: CASSQQGHEQYF.

This clonotype was counted many times. This chain uses TRBV20-1 with TRBJ2-3; D not resolved. Per the germline V gene, CDR1 is DFQATT and CDR2 is SNEGSKA (reference sequence). The CDR3 spans 13 residues. CDR3 sequence: CTSPGFITDTQYF. The CDR3 nucleotides read TGCACCTCACCCGGGTTCATTACAGATACGCAGTATTTT.

In its sample, this clonotype was seen many times. J is TRBJ2-7 and V is TRBV4-1; no reliable D call. Trimming left V 0 bases short and J 2 bases short, with 17 bases between. CDR3 size: 17 residues. Germline CDR1 and CDR2: MGHRA and YSYEKL. CDR3: CASSQETDLQFAYEQYV. CDR3 sequence (DNA): TGCGCCAGCAGCCAAGAAACCGACCTTCAATTTGCCTACGAGCAGTACGTC.

The V and J genes are TRBV3-2 and TRBJ2-5. TRBV3-2 is marked as a pseudogene. The CDR3 contains 14 residues. The CDR3 DNA sequence: TGTGCCAGCAGCCAAGATCGGCTCGGAGAGACCCAGTACTTC. Protein: CASSQDRLGETQYF.

The chain has TRBV12-3 or TRBV12-4 and TRBJ2-1, with 11 bases lining up with TRBD1. Losses at the gene ends were 3 bases for V and 5 bases for J; bases not matched to a gene: 3. The CDR3 extends over 15 amino acids. CDR3 amino acids: CASSFRGQGDNEQFF. The CDR3 DNA reads TGTGCCAGCAGTTTTAGGGGACAGGGGGACAATGAGCAGTTCTTC.

The chain uses TRBV12-3 or TRBV12-4 and TRBJ2-1, with TRBD1 matching over 9 bases. Trimming at V came to 3 bases and at J to 7 bases, leaving 10 bases not matched to a gene. This CDR3 contains 16 residues. The CDR3 nucleotides read TGTGCCAGCAGTTTCTCTGTGGGACAGGGAGCGAATGAGCAGTTCTTC. Translating gives CASSFSVGQGANEQFF.

This clonotype was picked up one time. V gene TRBV6-6 combines with J gene TRBJ2-3; 11 nucleotides line up with TRBD2. The CDR3 has 18 residues. V lost 7 bases and J lost 3; bases outside the gene matches: 15. The germline gives CDR1 MNHNY, CDR2 SVGAGI (reference sequence). CDR3 region: CASTFGASGGRGTDTQYF. The CDR3 coding sequence is TGTGCCAGCACCTTCGGGGCTAGCGGGGGGCGGGGTACAGATACGCAGTATTTT.

This clonotype was found a few times. The chain uses TRBV7-9 and TRBJ1-2, with TRBD1 identical over 10 bases. The germline gives CDR1 SEHNR, CDR2 FQNEAQ (reference sequence). V was clipped by 5 bases and J by 6 bases; unmatched bases: 3. This CDR3 spans 13 amino acids. The CDR3 here is CASSIDRGHGYTF. As DNA, the CDR3 is TGTGCCAGCAGCATCGACAGGGGGCATGGCTACACCTTC. Together with reference TRBV7-9 and TRBJ1-2, the CDR3 gives the full variable domain: DTGVSQNPRHKITKRGQNVTFRCDPISEHNRLYWYRQTLGQGPEFLTYFQNEAQLEKSRLLSDRFSAERPKGSFSTLEIQRTEQGDSAMYLCASSIDRGHGYTFGSGTRLTVV.

V usage is TRBV7-9 and J usage is TRBJ1-5; 8 nucleotides line up with TRBD1. V shed 7 bases, J shed 3 bases, and the junction held 2 bases outside the gene matches. The CDR3 is made up of 13 amino acids. Germline V gene lookup returns CDR1 SEHNR and CDR2 FQNEAQ (reference sequence). CDR3 protein: CASTGGTNQPQHF. Here the CDR3 DNA reads TGTGCCAGCACAGGGGGCACCAATCAGCCCCAGCATTTT.

This clonotype was detected a few times. CDR3 sequence: CASSLQRVSPSTDTQYF. As DNA, the CDR3 is TGTGCCAGCAGCTTACAGCGAGTTAGTCCCTCCACAGATACGCAGTATTTT. V usage is TRBV5-5 and J usage is TRBJ2-3; no clear D gene. Germline V gene sequence: CDR1 SGHKS, CDR2 YYEKEE (reference sequence). The CDR3 covers 17 residues. Between the trimmed V and J ends, which lost 2 bases and 2 bases, there was a span of 18 bases.

In its sample, this clonotype was seen a few times. This chain connects TRBV5-1 to TRBJ2-2, with D hard to call. The CDR3 contains 12 residues. Germline lookup yields CDR1 SGHRS and CDR2 YFSETQ. V lost 5 bases and J lost 1, with 3 bases in between. CDR3 in DNA: TGCGCCAGCAGTGAGAACACCGGGGAGCTGTTTTTT. Translated, it gives CASSENTGELFF.

This clonotype has a handful of counts. The chain joins TRBV29-1 to TRBJ2-3; D tentatively fits TRBD1 or TRBD2 (5 bases each). Trimming removed 2 bases from V and 4 bases from J, with 16 bases in between. Looked up from germline, CDR1 is SQVTM and CDR2 is ANQGSEA. The CDR3 sequence is 15 residues long. In DNA form, the CDR3 reads TGCAGCGTTGAACCGAGGGGAATGGGGGCAGATACGCAGTATTTT. It yields the protein CSVEPRGMGADTQYF.

V usage is TRBV6-5 and J usage is TRBJ2-5; no clear D gene. CDR1 MNHEY and CDR2 SVGAGI come from the germline V gene. The CDR3 is 14 residues long. V gave up 2 bases and J gave up 5 bases, with 12 bases separating them. In DNA, the CDR3 is TGTGCCAGCAGTTACGGTGGGGTAGTGGAGACCCAGTACTTC. It codes for CASSYGGVVETQYF.

This clonotype has a count of ten or more. The V call is TRBV4-1, the J call TRBJ1-6, with D hard to call. The CDR3 covers 15 residues. Per the germline V gene, CDR1 is MGHRA and CDR2 is YSYEKL. Between the trimmed V and J ends, which lost 0 bases and 7 bases, there was a span of 10 bases. Here the CDR3 DNA reads TGCGCCAGCAGCCAAGATGGGCTGGCGAATTCACCCCTCCACTTT. Residues: CASSQDGLANSPLHF.